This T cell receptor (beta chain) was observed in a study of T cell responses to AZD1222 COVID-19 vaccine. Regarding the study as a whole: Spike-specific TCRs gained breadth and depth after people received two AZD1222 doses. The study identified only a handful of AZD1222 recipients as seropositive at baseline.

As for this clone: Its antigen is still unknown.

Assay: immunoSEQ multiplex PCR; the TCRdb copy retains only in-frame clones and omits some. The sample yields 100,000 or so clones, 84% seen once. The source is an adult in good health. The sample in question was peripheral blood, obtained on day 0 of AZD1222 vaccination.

The CDR3 sequence: CASSESSVAGVDYEQYF. The DNA for the CDR3 is TGTGCCAGCAGTGAATCCAGCGTAGCGGGAGTAGATTACGAGCAGTACTTC. The V gene is TRBV25-1, the J gene TRBJ2-7, with 9 bases lining up with TRBD2. J was trimmed by 4 bases and V by 1 base; bases with no gene match: 11. The CDR3 length is 17 residues. In germline, CDR1 is MGHDK, CDR2 SYGVNS.